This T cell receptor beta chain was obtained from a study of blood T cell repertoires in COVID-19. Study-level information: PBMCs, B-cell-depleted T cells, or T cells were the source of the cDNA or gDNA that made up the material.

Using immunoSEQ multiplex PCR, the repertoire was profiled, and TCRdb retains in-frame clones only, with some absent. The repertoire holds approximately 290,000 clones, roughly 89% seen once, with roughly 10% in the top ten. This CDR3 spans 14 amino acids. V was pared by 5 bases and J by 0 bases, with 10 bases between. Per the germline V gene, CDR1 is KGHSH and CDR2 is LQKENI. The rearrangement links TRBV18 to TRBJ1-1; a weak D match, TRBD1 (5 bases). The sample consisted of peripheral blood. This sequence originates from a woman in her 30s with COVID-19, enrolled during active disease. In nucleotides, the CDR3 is TGTGCCAGCTCAGCGGGACGGATGAACACTGAAGCTTTCTTT. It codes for CASSAGRMNTEAFF.